This TCR beta chain was identified during a study of T cell changes during pregnancy in multiple sclerosis. Only in-frame clones appear in the TCRdb table, and some are missing; sequencing was by immunoSEQ multiplex PCR. There are tens of thousands of clones in the sample; 92% occur only once, and about 2.5% lies in the top ten. V was shortened by 6 bases and J by 6 bases, with 16 bases between the two germline ends. The CDR3 contains 13 residues. CDR1 and CDR2 from the germline V gene are SGHTS and YDEGEE. The receptor was derived from a female donor in good health, enrolled as a control in a pregnancy study. The chain links TRBV5-8 to TRBJ2-7, with D perhaps TRBD2 (6 bases). Sequenced here: peripheral blood, sampled in the third trimester of pregnancy. This CDR3 is CASTRTSSREQYF. CDR3 in DNA: TGTGCCAGCACCAGAACTAGCTCCCGCGAGCAGTACTTC.